This T cell receptor beta chain comes out of a study of blood T cell repertoires in COVID-19. Profiling relied on immunoSEQ multiplex PCR, and the TCRdb table lists in-frame clones only, not all of them. The repertoire holds some 45,000 clones, with roughly 90% as singletons. Germline V gene lookup returns CDR1 LNHDA and CDR2 SQIVND (reference sequence). The CDR3 consists of 16 residues. V was cut by 0 bases and J by 4 bases, with 13 bases left in between. The V call is TRBV19, the J call TRBJ1-5, with a tentative D call TRBD1 (5 bases). The TCR comes from a human donor in a cohort sampled during active COVID-19. What was sequenced was peripheral blood. CDR3 in DNA: TGTGCCAGTAGTATAGAGGGCAGGGCAGTGAATCAGCCCCAGCATTTT. It specifies CASSIEGRAVNQPQHF.